This T cell receptor (beta chain) was captured by sequencing in a study of blood T cell repertoires in COVID-19. The wider study: Collection of acute and convalescent COVID-19 samples took place in the United States, Italy and Spain. T cells, B-cell-depleted T cells, or PBMCs supplied cDNA or gDNA.

V was trimmed by 3 bases and J by 4 bases, leaving 15 bases between them. This CDR3 has 16 residues. Germline CDR1 SEHNR, CDR2 FQNEAQ (reference sequence). This clone occurred once. The authors' processing: Nucleated cell counts were estimated from reference gene primer amplification. The table came from immunoSEQ multiplex PCR; TCRdb's copy has only in-frame clones and leaves some out. V and J calls and clone size are copied from that table; D and trimming were computed from the DNA. The table records approximately 31,000 clones, roughly 92% of them present only once. The material sequenced was peripheral blood. This chain joins TRBV7-9 and TRBJ2-2, with D maybe TRBD2 (5 bases). This receptor was obtained from a man aged 60 to 69 with acute or convalescent COVID-19. CDR3 nucleotides: TGTGCCAGCAGCTTCCTAGCCACCCGGGGCACCGGGGAGCTGTTTTTT. Its translation: CASSFLATRGTGELFF.